These T cell receptor beta chains were read from a single sample in a study of T cells in Graves' hyperthyroidism and ophthalmopathy. Using its own MiXCR run on the multiplex PCR reads, TCRdb lists one record per CDR3 protein. The table lists around 400,000 distinct CDR3 sequences, roughly 25% of them singletons. The sample consisted of blood. Every receptor here comes from a man aged 50 to 60 with Graves' hyperthyroidism. Each CDR3 is given with its conserved first and last residue. D genes are given only for firm matches. For some rows the clone size is stated as once, few or many, or as a class when expanded; others skip it.

V gene	J gene	D gene	clone size	CDR3 DNA	CDR3 protein
TRBV5-1	TRBJ2-4	NA	NA	TGCGCCAGCAGCTTGGACGGGGCTTCGAAAAACATTCAGTACTTC	CASSLDGASKNIQYF
TRBV29-1	TRBJ1-1	NA	NA	TGCAGCGTTGAAGAATGGGGGGCTGGAGCTGAAGCTTTCTTT	CSVEEWGAGAEAFF
TRBV14	TRBJ2-5	NA	NA	TGTGCCAGCAGCCAAGATGGGTGGGAGACCCAGTACTTC	CASSQDGWETQYF
TRBV6-6	TRBJ2-1	TRBD2	many	TGTGCCAGCAGTTACTCGGTACTAGCGGGAGATCGGATTGAGCAGTTCTTC	CASSYSVLAGDRIEQFF
TRBV6-1	TRBJ2-3	TRBD2	NA	TGTGCCAGCATTCTGGGGACTAGCGGGGCCTCGGGTACGCAGTATTTT	CASILGTSGASGTQYF
TRBV6-5	TRBJ2-4	NA	few	TGTGCCAGCAGTTACGACAGACTAGCCAAAAACATTCAGTACTTC	CASSYDRLAKNIQYF
TRBV11-1	TRBJ2-2	TRBD1	NA	TGTGCCAGCAGCACACGCCCGGGACAGGGGGCTCGCGCGAACACCGGGGAGCTGTTTTTT	CASSTRPGQGARANTGELFF
TRBV5-1	TRBJ2-3	TRBD1	NA	TGCGCCAGCAGCTTGTCGACCAGGGGGCGCGGTACCGATACGCAGTATTTT	CASSLSTRGRGTDTQYF
TRBV7-6	TRBJ2-5	TRBD2	NA	TGTGCCAGCAGCTTAGAAGGGACTAGCGGGAGGGCCGTTGGGACCCAGTACTTC	CASSLEGTSGRAVGTQYF
TRBV5-1	TRBJ2-3	TRBD1	few	TGCGCCAGCAGCTTAGAAGGGGGCGCGGTAGATACGCAGTATTTT	CASSLEGGAVDTQYF
TRBV18	TRBJ2-7	NA	few	TGTGCCAGCTCGTCCCGGGACCCGGGGCGGTACGAGCAGTACTTC	CASSSRDPGRYEQYF
TRBV11-2	TRBJ2-5	NA	few	TGTGCCAGCAGCGGAGGCTTTTTGGGACCGGACACGCTCCAAGAGACCCAGTACTTC	CASSGGFLGPDTLQETQYF
TRBV15	TRBJ2-1	NA	few	TGTGCCACCAGTCCTGCGGAAAATGAGCAGTTCTTC	CATSPAENEQFF
TRBV12-3/TRBV12-4	TRBJ1-5	TRBD1	NA	TGTGCCAGCAGTCAAACAGGGGGCGGCAATCAGCCCCAGCATTTT	CASSQTGGGNQPQHF
TRBV20-1	TRBJ2-1	TRBD1	many	TGCAGTGCTTACAGACTGGACAGGGAAAACAATGAGCAGTTCTTC	CSAYRLDRENNEQFF
TRBV2	TRBJ2-1	NA	few	TGTGCCAGCGCAGACTCCGAGCAGTTCTTC	CASADSEQFF
TRBV10-3	TRBJ2-3	NA	NA	TGTGCCGGGCGGGGAACACATTCAGATACGCAGTATTTT	CAGRGTHSDTQYF
TRBV29-1	TRBJ2-7	NA	many	TGCAGCGTTGGACGGGACGTCGGACCCTACGAGCAGTACTTC	CSVGRDVGPYEQYF
TRBV30	TRBJ2-2	NA	NA	TGTGCCCGACAAGGCGGGCATAACACCGGGGAGCTGTTTTTT	CARQGGHNTGELFF
TRBV11-2	TRBJ2-3	NA	many	TGTGCCAGCAGCCTAAGGACCAGGGGTCGCAGCACAGATACGCAGTATTTT	CASSLRTRGRSTDTQYF
TRBV30	TRBJ2-1	TRBD2	NA	TGTGCCTGGAGTAAACCTAGCGGCTTACTCTACAATGAGCAGTTCTTC	CAWSKPSGLLYNEQFF
TRBV9	TRBJ1-3	NA	few	TGTGCCAGCAGCGGGCTTGGGACAACCTCTGGAAACACCATATATTTT	CASSGLGTTSGNTIYF
TRBV25-1	TRBJ2-1	NA	NA	TGTGCCACTACAGACTACAATGAGCAGTTCTTC	CATTDYNEQFF
TRBV24-1	TRBJ2-2	TRBD1	many	TGTGCCACCAGTGAAGGCAGGGGGCTTCCCGGGGAGCTGTTTTTT	CATSEGRGLPGELFF
TRBV5-1	TRBJ2-1	TRBD2	NA	TGCGCCAGCAGCCCCGGACTAGCGGTCCCATACAATGAGCAGTTCTTC	CASSPGLAVPYNEQFF
TRBV6-1	TRBJ2-6	NA	NA	TGTGCCAGCAGTTTCACAGGGGGGGCTGGGGCCAACGTCCTGACTTTC	CASSFTGGAGANVLTF
TRBV7-3	TRBJ2-1	NA	few	TGTGCCAGCAGCTTAGAGCCCCGCTACAATGAGCAGTTCTTC	CASSLEPRYNEQFF
TRBV9	TRBJ1-1	TRBD1	NA	TGTGCCAGCAGCTCAAATTCGGGGACAGGGGATACTGAAGCTTTCTTT	CASSSNSGTGDTEAFF
TRBV12-3/TRBV12-4	TRBJ2-1	TRBD2	NA	TGTGCCAGCAGGGGACTAGCGGCATACAATGAGCAGTTCTTC	CASRGLAAYNEQFF
TRBV20-1	TRBJ1-3	NA	few	TGCAGTGCCCAAGCTGGGGGCTCTGGAAACACCATATATTTT	CSAQAGGSGNTIYF
TRBV2	TRBJ1-6	NA	NA	TGTGCCAGCAGTGAAGCGCCTCCGGCGAGCTCCTATAATTCACCCCTCCACTTT	CASSEAPPASSYNSPLHF
TRBV2	TRBJ2-5	TRBD1	many	TGTGCCAGCAGCCTAGGGGGCAGGCGAGAGACCCAGTACTTC	CASSLGGRRETQYF
TRBV5-1	TRBJ1-1	TRBD1	NA	TGCGCCAGCAGCTTGGAAGGGGGCCCGGCTGAAGCTTTCTTT	CASSLEGGPAEAFF
TRBV10-3	TRBJ2-1	NA	NA	TGTGCCATCAGTGATAGCCCGTGGAGCTCCTACAATGAGCAGTTCTTC	CAISDSPWSSYNEQFF
TRBV10-3	TRBJ2-7	NA	few	TGTGCCATCAGAATTGGACGGGACTCCTACGAGCAGTACTTC	CAIRIGRDSYEQYF
TRBV20-1	TRBJ2-5	NA	few	TGCAGTGCTCAAGGGATTGGCGGGGCGGAGACCCAGTACTTC	CSAQGIGGAETQYF
TRBV19	TRBJ2-3	NA	many	TGTGCCAGTAGGAAGGTAGGACCTACAAGCACAGATACGCAGTATTTT	CASRKVGPTSTDTQYF
TRBV6-1	TRBJ2-1	TRBD2	NA	TGTGCCAGCGGGGGGACTAGCGGTTACAATGAGCAGTTCTTC	CASGGTSGYNEQFF
TRBV2	TRBJ2-2	TRBD1	many	TGTGCCAGCGGATCAGGGGGCACCGGGGAGCTGTTTTTT	CASGSGGTGELFF
TRBV5-1	TRBJ2-2	NA	few	TGCGCCAGCAGCTTGGCCCTGGGAGGTACCGGGGAGCTGTTTTTT	CASSLALGGTGELFF
TRBV24-1	TRBJ2-1	TRBD2	few	TGTGCCACCAGTGACGCAAATCCTGGGACTAGATTCAGTGAGCAGTTCTTC	CATSDANPGTRFSEQFF
TRBV7-2	TRBJ1-3	NA	many	TGTGCCAGCAGCGCGCAGATCTCTGGAAACACCATATATTTT	CASSAQISGNTIYF
TRBV19	TRBJ1-2	NA	NA	TGTGCCAGTAGTAGATTCGGCTACACCTTC	CASSRFGYTF
TRBV18	TRBJ1-5	NA	NA	TGTGCCAGCCAACGGGACACGTTGAGCAATCAGCCCCAGCATTTT	CASQRDTLSNQPQHF
TRBV19	TRBJ1-3	NA	few	TGTGCCAGTAGTATCGAGACGCCCGACCTCTCTGGAAACACCATATATTTT	CASSIETPDLSGNTIYF
TRBV14	TRBJ2-3	NA	few	TGTGCCAGCAGCCAGCTCAGACCAGATACGCAGTATTTT	CASSQLRPDTQYF